These 30 T cell receptor beta chains originate from one sample sequenced in a study of blood T cell repertoires in COVID-19. The table came from immunoSEQ multiplex PCR; TCRdb's copy has only in-frame clones and leaves some out. The sample carries about 380,000 clones, 88% recorded once. Sequencing used PBMCs or T cells enriched from blood (not recorded which). These receptors all stem from a woman between 18 and 29 years old who had recovered from COVID-19.

This rearrangement joins TRBV5-4 to TRBJ2-1, with TRBD2 identical over 7 bases. V was clipped by 0 bases and J by 2 bases; unmatched bases: 5. The CDR3 consists of 16 residues. CDR1 is SGHNT and CDR2 is YYREEE in the germline V gene (reference sequence). The CDR3 sequence is CASSLGWAGAYNEQFF. Written as DNA, the CDR3 is TGTGCCAGCAGCTTGGGATGGGCGGGGGCCTACAATGAGCAGTTCTTC. Full variable domain (remainder filled in from reference TRBV5-4 and TRBJ2-1): ETGVTQSPTHLIKTRGQQVTLRCSSQSGHNTVSWYQQALGQGPQFIFQYYREEENGRGNFPPRFSGLQFPNYSSELNVNALELDDSALYLCASSLGWAGAYNEQFFGPGTRLTVL.

V gene TRBV6-4 combines with J gene TRBJ2-3, with D possibly TRBD2 on 6 matching bases. Deletions cut 0 bases from V and 0 bases from J, with 10 bases between. The germline gives CDR1 MRHNA, CDR2 SNTAGT. The CDR3 is 16 residues long. The CDR3 nucleotides read TGTGCCAGCAGTGACTCTAGCGGCTCTAGCACAGATACGCAGTATTTT. Amino acid sequence: CASSDSSGSSTDTQYF.

The gene calls are TRBV4-2 and TRBJ2-1; 7 bases fit TRBD2. This CDR3 is 15 amino acids long. Trimming took 2 bases from V and 4 from J; bases not matched to a gene: 5. CDR1 is LGHNA, CDR2 YNFKEQ, per germline. The DNA of the CDR3 is TGTGCCAGCAGCCAAATTTCTAGCGGATACAATGAGCAGTTCTTC. Amino acids: CASSQISSGYNEQFF.

The rearrangement joins TRBV9 to TRBJ1-1; D remains ambiguous. Germline V lookup: CDR1 SGDLS, CDR2 YYNGEE. The CDR3 has 18 residues. Deletions cut 3 bases from V and 6 bases from J, with 27 bases between. CDR3 sequence reads: CASSAHASIGGVRAEAFF. The DNA for the CDR3 is TGTGCCAGCAGCGCTCATGCGAGCATCGGTGGCGTGCGGGCTGAAGCTTTCTTT.

The CDR3 region is CASSYKKDRPYTYEQYF. CDR3 bases: TGTGCCAGCAGCTATAAAAAGGACAGGCCCTACACCTACGAGCAGTACTTC. This chain joins TRBV11-2 and TRBJ2-7; TRBD1 matches at 7 bases. The V gene end was trimmed by 4 bases and the J gene end by 2 bases; junction bases not matched to a gene: 14. Germline lookup yields CDR1 SGHAT and CDR2 FQNNGV. This CDR3 spans 17 amino acids.

The rearrangement uses TRBV5-4 and TRBJ1-4, with TRBD1 identical over 9 bases. CDR1 SGHNT and CDR2 YYREEE come from the germline V gene (reference sequence). The CDR3 spans 15 residues. Trimming took 4 bases from V and 6 from J; bases not matched to a gene: 7. In nucleotides, the CDR3 is TGTGCCAGCAGCGCCAGGACAGGGGAGGATGAAAAACTGTTTTTT. Protein product: CASSARTGEDEKLFF.

The chain is built from TRBV30 and TRBJ1-1; D ambiguous. CDR1 GTSNPN and CDR2 SVGIG come from the germline V gene (reference sequence). V was clipped by 0 bases and J by 3 bases, with 8 bases between them. There are 13 residues in the CDR3. DNA for the CDR3: TGTGCCTGGAGTGTACTAGTAGACACTGAAGCTTTCTTT. Translated, it gives CAWSVLVDTEAFF.

J is TRBJ2-3 and V is TRBV2, with 15 bases identical to TRBD2. The germline CDR1 and CDR2 sequences are SNHLY and FYNNEI. The J segment lost 0 bases and the V segment lost 6 bases, leaving 10 bases of the junction unmatched. The CDR3 runs 19 residues. CDR3 coding DNA: TGTGCCAGCAGGCCCGGACTAGCGGGGGGGATTGCTAGCACAGATACGCAGTATTTT. Encoded protein: CASRPGLAGGIASTDTQYF.

This chain joins TRBV11-2 and TRBJ2-5, with no clear D. The CDR3 is 15 residues long. V was trimmed by 0 bases and J by 0 bases, leaving 8 bases between them. Germline V gene lookup returns CDR1 SGHAT and CDR2 FQNNGV. CDR3 residues: CASSLDRLYQETQYF. The CDR3 DNA follows: TGTGCCAGCAGCTTAGATCGACTGTACCAAGAGACCCAGTACTTC.

For this clone: Other DNA variants within this sample encode the same CDR3. V usage is TRBV6-5 and J usage is TRBJ1-2; 9 bases are shared with TRBD1. Germline loops: CDR1 MNHEY, CDR2 SVGAGI. The J segment lost 2 bases and the V segment lost 5 bases, leaving 3 bases of the junction unmatched. There are 14 residues in the CDR3. CDR3: CASSRGTGNYGYTF. CDR3 DNA sequence: TGTGCCAGCAGTCGCGGGACAGGGAACTATGGCTACACCTTC.

The J gene is TRBJ1-1, the V gene TRBV5-1; D unclear. The germline V gene encodes CDR1 SGHRS and CDR2 YFSETQ. CDR3 length equals 14 residues. With 4 bases removed from V and 1 base from J, the gap between germline ends came to 11 bases. The CDR3 here is CASSLDGGNTEAFF. DNA of the CDR3: TGCGCCAGCAGCCTGGACGGTGGGAACACTGAAGCTTTCTTT.

The rearrangement joins TRBV6-1 to TRBJ1-2; D is undetermined. The CDR3 totals 16 residues. Germline V gene data show CDR1 as MNHNS and CDR2 as SASEGT. V was trimmed by 4 bases and J by 6 bases, leaving 21 bases between them. CDR3: CASSGSLLSGRNGYTF. The CDR3, as DNA: TGTGCCAGCAGTGGCTCCCTCCTGTCGGGAAGGAATGGCTACACCTTC.

The V gene is TRBV6-6, the J gene TRBJ1-4; D is possibly TRBD1 (5 bases). Trimming cost V 4 bases and J 8 bases, with 11 bases left between them. Germline V lookup: CDR1 MNHNY, CDR2 SVGAGI (reference sequence). The CDR3 extends over 13 amino acids. The chain's CDR3 is CASSLGGTEKLFF. The DNA for the CDR3 is TGTGCCAGCAGTTTGGGGGGTACCGAAAAACTGTTTTTT.

This clone was counted once. The chain is built from TRBV4-1 and TRBJ1-3, with 7 bases matching TRBD1. V dropped 0 bases and J dropped 4; count of bases not matched to a gene: 6. The V gene's germline CDR1 is MGHRA and CDR2 YSYEKL. The CDR3 extends over 16 amino acids. The DNA for the CDR3 is TGCGCCAGCAGCCAAGATCCAGGGGGACGAGGAAACACCATATATTTT. It is translated as CASSQDPGGRGNTIYF.

The J gene is TRBJ1-5, the V gene TRBV29-1; tentatively, D is TRBD1 (5 bases). Germline V gene lookup returns CDR1 SQVTM and CDR2 ANQGSEA. Trimming cost V 4 bases and J 3 bases, with 16 bases left between them. This CDR3 region has 15 residues. CDR3 DNA: TGCAGCGTTGCAAATATAGGAGGGGACAATCAGCCCCAGCATTTT. Translation: CSVANIGGDNQPQHF.

This rearrangement joins TRBV27 to TRBJ2-2; 10 bases are shared with TRBD1. The CDR3 totals 15 residues. Looked up from germline, CDR1 is MNHEY and CDR2 is SMNVEV (reference sequence). Germline trimming cut 3 bases from V and 4 bases from J; bases unmatched to any gene: 2. CDR3 amino acids: CASSLTGGVTGELFF. The CDR3, as DNA: TGTGCCAGCAGTTTGACAGGGGGCGTCACCGGGGAGCTGTTTTTT.

This clone has only a few counts. The chain uses TRBV27 and TRBJ2-7, with D tentatively TRBD2 (5 bases). Trimming removed 2 bases at V and 0 bases at J, with 14 bases between. Germline CDR1 and CDR2: MNHEY and SMNVEV (reference sequence). The CDR3 extends over 16 amino acids. This CDR3 reads CASSLRGQRPSYEQYF. The CDR3 DNA follows: TGTGCCAGCAGTTTACGAGGGCAGCGGCCCTCCTACGAGCAGTACTTC.

This sequence joins TRBV27 and TRBJ2-1; D is ambiguous. CDR1 and CDR2 (germline): MNHEY, SMNVEV (reference sequence). The CDR3 extends over 13 amino acids. V was cut by 5 bases and J by 0 bases, with 5 bases left in between. The DNA for the CDR3 is TGTGCCAGCAGTCCACACTCCTACAATGAGCAGTTCTTC. Protein sequence: CASSPHSYNEQFF.

The chain uses TRBV7-2 and TRBJ2-2; 11 bases fit TRBD2. Per the germline V gene, CDR1 is SGHTA and CDR2 is FQGNSA. V lost 2 bases, J lost 1 base, and 6 bases stayed unmatched. CDR3 length: 18 residues. CDR3 amino acids: CASSLRASGGLNTGELFF. As DNA, the CDR3 is TGTGCCAGCAGCTTAAGGGCTAGCGGGGGGTTGAACACCGGGGAGCTGTTTTTT.

The chain joins TRBV3-1 (or the pseudogene TRBV3-2) to TRBJ1-6, with TRBD1 as a possible D gene (6 bases). Germline-derived CDR1 and CDR2 are LGHDT and YNNKEL (reference sequence). CDR3 length equals 15 residues. V was trimmed by 6 bases and J by 7 bases, leaving 16 bases between them. CDR3 protein: CASSQRGGRNSPLHF. CDR3 in DNA: TGTGCCAGCAGTCAAAGGGGGGGCAGAAATTCACCCCTCCACTTT.

This chain links TRBV9 with TRBJ1-2, with D perhaps TRBD1 (5 bases). The length of the CDR3 is 14 residues. CDR1 and CDR2 (germline): SGDLS, YYNGEE. Trimming cost V 4 bases and J 3 bases, with 13 bases left between them. This CDR3 is CASSPGTGDYGYTF. DNA of the CDR3: TGTGCCAGCAGCCCAGGCACAGGTGACTATGGCTACACCTTC.

The genes are TRBV19 and TRBJ1-4; 9 bases line up with TRBD1. This CDR3 is built from 14 residues. Germline-derived CDR1 and CDR2 are LNHDA and SQIVND (reference sequence). V lost 6 bases and J lost 7; bases outside the gene matches: 6. The CDR3 spells CASRGQGRSEKLFF. The CDR3 DNA reads TGTGCCAGTAGGGGACAGGGTCGTTCTGAAAAACTGTTTTTT.

This clone was counted only a few times. The chain links TRBV5-4 to TRBJ1-3; TRBD1 is a possible D gene (6 bases). This CDR3 is built from 14 residues. Germline V gives CDR1 SGHNT, CDR2 YYREEE (reference sequence). The V and J ends lost 4 bases and 3 bases respectively, with 11 bases between them. Here the CDR3 DNA reads TGTGCCAGCAGCCCAGACAGGAATGGAAACACCATATATTTT. Amino acid sequence: CASSPDRNGNTIYF.

This chain's CDR3 is CASSIPLNTEAFF. CDR3 coding DNA: TGTGCCAGTAGTATTCCGTTGAACACTGAAGCTTTCTTT. The chain has TRBV19 and TRBJ1-1; D remains ambiguous. Germline CDR1 and CDR2: LNHDA and SQIVND (reference sequence). The CDR3 length is 13 residues. V dropped 3 bases and J dropped 0 bases, with 5 bases sitting between them.

The chain carries TRBV5-6 and TRBJ1-6; D is undetermined. Germline-derived CDR1 and CDR2 are SGHDT and YYEEEE. This CDR3 has 14 residues. V dropped 4 bases and J dropped 7 bases, with 12 bases sitting between them. CDR3 sequence: CASSTEGWNSPLHF. Here the CDR3 DNA reads TGTGCCAGCAGCACGGAGGGTTGGAATTCACCCCTCCACTTT.

The CDR3 sequence: CASSSDRGNQPQHF. The CDR3, as DNA: TGTGCCAGCAGCTCGGACAGGGGCAATCAGCCCCAGCATTTT. The chain links TRBV7-9 to TRBJ1-5, with 8 bases matching TRBD1. The CDR3 is made up of 14 amino acids. The J segment lost 2 bases and the V segment lost 4 bases, leaving 1 base of the junction unmatched. Germline V gives CDR1 SEHNR, CDR2 FQNEAQ (reference sequence). Full variable domain (rest looked up from reference TRBV7-9 and TRBJ1-5): DTGVSQNPRHKITKRGQNVTFRCDPISEHNRLYWYRQTLGQGPEFLTYFQNEAQLEKSRLLSDRFSAERPKGSFSTLEIQRTEQGDSAMYLCASSSDRGNQPQHFGDGTRLSIL.

The chain employs TRBV13 and TRBJ2-1; 7 bases align to TRBD2. The CDR3 contains 15 residues. With V trimmed by 5 bases and J by 7 bases, 11 bases remained unmatched. The V gene's germline CDR1 is PRHDT and CDR2 FYEKMQ (reference sequence). In DNA form, the CDR3 reads TGTGCCAGCAGCAGAGAGCAGGGAGCGGGGAATGAGCAGTTCTTC. Translated: CASSREQGAGNEQFF.

This chain uses TRBV11-2 with TRBJ1-4, with 7 bases lining up with TRBD1. The germline V gene encodes CDR1 SGHAT and CDR2 FQNNGV. The CDR3 extends over 17 amino acids. With 3 bases clipped from V and 4 bases from J, the junction kept 11 bases outside the gene matches. The chain's CDR3 is CASSLEGRGRINEKLFF. CDR3 sequence (DNA): TGTGCCAGCAGCTTGGAGGGAAGGGGGCGAATTAATGAAAAACTGTTTTTT.

CDR3 amino acids: CASSLPTGGVYNEQFF. The CDR3, as DNA: TGTGCCAGCAGCTTACCTACAGGGGGAGTTTACAATGAGCAGTTCTTC. This chain uses TRBV7-8 with TRBJ2-1; 8 bases agree with TRBD1. The CDR3 runs 16 residues. Germline CDR1 SGHVS, CDR2 FQNEAQ. The trim removed 2 bases at V and 4 bases at J, leaving 7 bases unmatched.

This clone was observed a single time. The chain links TRBV19 to TRBJ2-1; 12 positions agree with TRBD2. Per the germline V gene, CDR1 is LNHDA and CDR2 is SQIVND (reference sequence). The CDR3 is 17 amino acids. Trimming removed 3 bases from V and 3 bases from J; junction bases left unmatched: 6. CDR3: CASSIRSTSGGYNEQFF. CDR3 in DNA: TGTGCCAGTAGTATTCGTTCGACTAGCGGGGGCTACAATGAGCAGTTCTTC.